The 10 T cell receptor beta chains below all came from one sample that was sequenced in a study of technical replicates of blood from several donors. Measured with immunoSEQ multiplex PCR; TCRdb has only the in-frame clones, and not every one. The sample includes roughly 82,000 clones, about 89% of them seen just once. Sequencing was done on a sample of T cells isolated from PBMCs. The receptors derive from a human donor in good health.

This clone was seen a handful of times. The V call is TRBV29-1, the J call TRBJ1-1; D is undetermined. CDR3 size: 16 residues. Germline V gene sequence: CDR1 SQVTM, CDR2 ANQGSEA. Trimming cost V 7 bases and J 0 bases, with 21 bases left between them. CDR3 sequence: CSAVGRPTAMNTEAFF. CDR3 coding DNA: TGCAGCGCCGTAGGGAGACCGACGGCCATGAACACTGAAGCTTTCTTT.

This rearrangement joins TRBV7-6 to TRBJ2-1, with TRBD2 matching 8 bases. The CDR3 covers 16 residues. V lost 5 bases to trimming and J lost 14 bases; unmatched junction nucleotides: 20. Germline CDR1 reads SGHVS; CDR2 reads FNYEAQ. CDR3 in DNA: TGTGCCAGCAGCCTGCATCAAGATCCGACGGGGGGGCAAGAGTTCTTC. Translated, it gives CASSLHQDPTGGQEFF. The variable domain in full, completed from reference TRBV7-6 and TRBJ2-1, reads GAGVSQSPRYKVTKRGQDVALRCDPISGHVSLYWYRQALGQGPEFLTYFNYEAQQDKSGLPNDRFSAERPEGSISTLTIQRTEQRDSAMYRCASSLHQDPTGGQEFFGPGTRLTVL.

This chain connects TRBV9 to TRBJ1-2; D is ambiguous. This CDR3 region has 11 residues. V gave up 4 bases and J gave up 7 bases, with 8 bases separating them. Germline CDR1 and CDR2: SGDLS and YYNGEE. CDR3 residues: CASSPLSGYTF. CDR3 DNA: TGTGCCAGCAGCCCCCTCTCTGGCTACACCTTC.

V and J are TRBV5-1 and TRBJ2-7; a possible D gene is TRBD1 (5 bases). Germline lookup yields CDR1 SGHRS and CDR2 YFSETQ. This CDR3 is built from 16 residues. V was clipped by 5 bases and J by 2 bases, with 20 bases between them. The CDR3 loop reads CASSSTSGLPPYEQYF. The DNA of the CDR3 is TGCGCCAGCAGTTCCACTTCAGGGTTACCACCCTACGAGCAGTACTTC.

The CDR3 sequence is CASSSVSYEQYF. In DNA, the CDR3 is TGTGCCAGCAGCTCGGTCTCCTACGAGCAGTACTTC. The chain combines TRBV7-9 with TRBJ2-7; D is ambiguous. The germline gives CDR1 SEHNR, CDR2 FQNEAQ (reference sequence). V lost 4 bases and J 0 bases, leaving 4 bases between the germline ends. CDR3 length: 12 amino acids.

This rearrangement joins TRBV25-1 to TRBJ1-6, with 8 positions matching TRBD1. Germline V gene sequence: CDR1 MGHDK, CDR2 SYGVNS. The CDR3 totals 13 residues. Trimming cost V 6 bases and J 9 bases; bases outside gene matches: 4. DNA for the CDR3: TGTGCCAGCAGGGGACAGGTCATTTCACCCCTCCACTTT. It translates to CASRGQVISPLHF.

This clone appeared a single time. The CDR3 DNA sequence: TGTGCCAGCAGTCCCCTCCCCAGTGAAACTAACTATGGCTACACCTTC. Its protein is CASSPLPSETNYGYTF. The genes are TRBV27 and TRBJ1-2; D is ambiguous. The CDR3 runs to 16 residues. The germline V and J ends were trimmed by 5 bases and 0 bases, with 16 bases remaining between them. CDR1 is MNHEY, CDR2 SMNVEV, per germline (reference sequence).

This sequence joins TRBV5-1 and TRBJ1-2, with TRBD1 matching 9 bases. V shed 1 base, J shed 8 bases, and the junction held 3 bases outside the gene matches. The CDR3 runs 13 residues. Per germline, CDR1 SGHRS and CDR2 YFSETQ. CDR3 region: CASSLTGGSGYTF. CDR3 bases: TGCGCCAGCAGCTTGACAGGGGGCTCGGGCTACACCTTC.

V usage is TRBV27 and J usage is TRBJ2-2; TRBD2 agrees at 8 bases. Looked up from germline, CDR1 is MNHEY and CDR2 is SMNVEV (reference sequence). The CDR3 extends over 18 amino acids. After removal of 2 bases from V and 6 bases from J, the junction contained 14 bases not matched to a gene. DNA of the CDR3: TGTGCCAGCAGTTTAGGGAGCGGGAGTTTTAAGGGGGCCGGGGAGCTGTTTTTT. This encodes CASSLGSGSFKGAGELFF.

CDR3 amino acids: CASRSTGQGIAPDYGYTF. CDR3 nucleotides: TGTGCCAGTAGATCAACTGGACAGGGAATAGCTCCCGACTATGGCTACACCTTC. This sequence joins TRBV19 and TRBJ1-2; TRBD1 matches at 8 bases. This CDR3 has 18 residues. From germline, CDR1 is LNHDA and CDR2 SQIVND (reference sequence). Trimming took 6 bases from V and 3 from J; bases not matched to a gene: 18.